This paragraph covers one T cell receptor beta chain sequence. Germline and junction disagree at one end, which may indicate a read error. The data are from a study of blood T cell repertoires in COVID-19. Across the whole study: Collection of acute and convalescent COVID-19 samples took place in the United States, Italy and Spain. Sources were T cells, B-cell-depleted T cells, or PBMCs; the material itself was cDNA or gDNA.

Germline CDR1 reads SSHAT; CDR2 reads FNYEAQ (reference sequence). The CDR3 sequence is 15 residues long. In the original analysis: By means of reference gene primer amplification, nucleated cell counts were estimated. Sequencing was performed with immunoSEQ multiplex PCR; in TCRdb, only in-frame clones are kept and a portion is missing. V and J calls plus clone size are reproduced from that table; the DNA served to infer D and trimming. The sample has about 47,000 clones, 80% to 85% seen once; the top ten hold approximately 14%. This chain joins TRBV7-7 and TRBJ2-5; perhaps TRBD2 as D (6 bases). The sequence was collected from a human donor with acute or convalescent COVID-19. The donor label of this sample is uncertain. Sequenced sample: peripheral blood. CDR3 sequence (DNA): TGTGCTAGCAGCCCCTTCGGGGACTCGCAAGAGACCCAGTACTTC. Its protein is CASSPFGDSQETQYF.